This T cell receptor beta chain was recorded in a study of immune evolution from preneoplasia to lung adenocarcinoma. General study points: Later-stage lesions seemingly showed higher T cell density and diversity than normal lung. Top clone share appeared to fall from AAH through AIS, MIA, adenocarcinoma.

Trimming removed 7 bases from V and 2 bases from J, with 12 bases in between. Germline V gene lookup returns CDR1 MDHEN and CDR2 SYDVKM. The CDR3 extends over 13 amino acids. Only in-frame clones appear in the TCRdb table, and some are missing; sequencing was by immunoSEQ multiplex PCR. This table has about 7,400 clones, around 75% appearing once. Of note for this clone: Its target is not known.

Between the mid-2010s and the late 2010s, patients underwent resection in Japan or China. The specimen sequenced was FFPE minimally invasive lung adenocarcinoma tissue. This sequence originates from a person between 65 and 79 years old with lung adenocarcinoma. The chain recombines TRBV28 with TRBJ2-7, with D tentatively TRBD1 or TRBD2 (6 bases each). The CDR3 sequence: CASNLGGTYEQYF. Written as DNA, the CDR3 is TGTGCCAGCAATCTCGGGGGCACCTACGAGCAGTACTTC.